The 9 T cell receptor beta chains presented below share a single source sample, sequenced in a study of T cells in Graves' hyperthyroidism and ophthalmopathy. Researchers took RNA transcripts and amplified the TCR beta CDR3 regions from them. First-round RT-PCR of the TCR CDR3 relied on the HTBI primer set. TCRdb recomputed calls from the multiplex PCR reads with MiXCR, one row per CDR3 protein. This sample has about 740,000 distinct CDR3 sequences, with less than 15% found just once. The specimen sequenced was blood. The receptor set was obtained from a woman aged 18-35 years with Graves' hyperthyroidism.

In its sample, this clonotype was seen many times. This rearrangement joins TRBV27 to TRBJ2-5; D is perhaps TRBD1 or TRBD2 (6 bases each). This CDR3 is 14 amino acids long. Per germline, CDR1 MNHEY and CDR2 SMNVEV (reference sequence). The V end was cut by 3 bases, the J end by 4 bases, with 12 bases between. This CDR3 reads CASSFVGGAETQYF. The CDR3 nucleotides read TGTGCCAGCAGTTTCGTCGGGGGCGCAGAGACCCAGTACTTC.

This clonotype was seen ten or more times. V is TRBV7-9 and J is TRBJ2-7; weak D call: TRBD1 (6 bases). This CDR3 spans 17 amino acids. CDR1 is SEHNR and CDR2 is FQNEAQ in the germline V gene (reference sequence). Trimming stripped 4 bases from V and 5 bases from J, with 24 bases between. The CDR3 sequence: CASSSTYPQGPSDEQYF. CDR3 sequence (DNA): TGTGCCAGCAGCTCGACCTACCCACAGGGCCCTTCGGACGAGCAGTACTTC. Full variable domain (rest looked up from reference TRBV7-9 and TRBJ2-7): DTGVSQNPRHKITKRGQNVTFRCDPISEHNRLYWYRQTLGQGPEFLTYFQNEAQLEKSRLLSDRFSAERPKGSFSTLEIQRTEQGDSAMYLCASSSTYPQGPSDEQYFGPGTRLTVT.

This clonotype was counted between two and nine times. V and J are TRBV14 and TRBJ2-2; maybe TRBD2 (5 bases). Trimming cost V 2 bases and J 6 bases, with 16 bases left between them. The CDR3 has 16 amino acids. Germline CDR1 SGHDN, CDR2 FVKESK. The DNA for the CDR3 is TGTGCCAGCAGCCAATCAATGCTGACTACCGCCGGGGAGCTGTTTTTT. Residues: CASSQSMLTTAGELFF.

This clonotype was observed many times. The CDR3 reads CASSSRWYPGQGGVGTEAFF. The CDR3 DNA reads as TGTGCCAGCAGCTCCCGATGGTATCCGGGACAGGGAGGTGTCGGTACTGAAGCTTTCTTT. V is TRBV7-8 and J is TRBJ1-1; TRBD1 aligns across 9 bases. The ends lost 4 bases at V and 5 bases at J; junction bases unmatched: 23. The CDR3 consists of 20 residues. CDR1 is SGHVS, CDR2 FQNEAQ, per germline.

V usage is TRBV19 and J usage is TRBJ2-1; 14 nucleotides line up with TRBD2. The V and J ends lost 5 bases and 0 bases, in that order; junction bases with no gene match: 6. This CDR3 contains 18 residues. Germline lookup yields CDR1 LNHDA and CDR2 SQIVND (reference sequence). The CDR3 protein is CASSSGLAGASSYNEQFF. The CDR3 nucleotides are TGTGCCAGTAGTTCGGGACTAGCGGGAGCGAGCTCCTACAATGAGCAGTTCTTC.

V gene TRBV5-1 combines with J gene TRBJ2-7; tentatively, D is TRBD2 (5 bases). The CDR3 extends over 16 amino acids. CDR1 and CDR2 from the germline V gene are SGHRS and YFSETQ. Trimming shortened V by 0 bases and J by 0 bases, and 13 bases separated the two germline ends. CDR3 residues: CASSLGVGGGSYEQYF. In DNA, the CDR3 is TGCGCCAGCAGCTTGGGTGTAGGAGGCGGCTCCTACGAGCAGTACTTC.

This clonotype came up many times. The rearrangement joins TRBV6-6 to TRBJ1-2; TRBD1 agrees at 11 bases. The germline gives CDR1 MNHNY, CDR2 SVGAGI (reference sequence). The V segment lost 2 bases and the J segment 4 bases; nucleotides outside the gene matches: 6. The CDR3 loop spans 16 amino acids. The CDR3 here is CASSYIRTGGGYGYTF. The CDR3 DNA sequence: TGTGCCAGCAGTTACATCAGGACAGGGGGCGGCTATGGCTACACCTTC.

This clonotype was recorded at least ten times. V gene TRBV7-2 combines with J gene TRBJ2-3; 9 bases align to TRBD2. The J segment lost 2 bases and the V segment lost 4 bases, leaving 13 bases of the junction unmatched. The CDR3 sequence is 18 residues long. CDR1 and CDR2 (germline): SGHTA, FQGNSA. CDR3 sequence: CASSSVIGREGHTDTQYF. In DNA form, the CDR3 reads TGTGCCAGCAGCTCAGTTATTGGGCGGGAGGGCCACACAGATACGCAGTATTTT.

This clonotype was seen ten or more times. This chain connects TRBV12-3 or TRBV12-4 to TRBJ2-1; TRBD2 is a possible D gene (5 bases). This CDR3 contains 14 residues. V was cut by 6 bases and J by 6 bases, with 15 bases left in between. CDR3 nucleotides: TGTGCCAGCAGCAACCGACTAAATTCCAATGAGCAGTTCTTC. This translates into CASSNRLNSNEQFF.